This T cell receptor beta chain originates from a study of T cell changes during pregnancy in multiple sclerosis. Produced via immunoSEQ multiplex PCR; TCRdb's table is partial and in-frame only. This table holds 30,000 to 45,000 clones, approximately 88% found once. Trimming removed 2 bases from V and 2 bases from J; junction bases left unmatched: 4. CDR1 and CDR2 from the germline V gene are GTSNPN and SVGIG (reference sequence). The CDR3 loop spans 15 amino acids. The sequencing used CD4+ T cells from peripheral blood mononuclear cells, collected before pregnancy. This clonotype was obtained from a female donor with multiple sclerosis, enrolled in a pregnancy study. The chain employs TRBV30 and TRBJ1-3; TRBD1 matches 9 bases. The CDR3 sequence: CAWSLQGAPGNTIYF. CDR3 in DNA: TGTGCCTGGAGTCTACAGGGGGCGCCTGGAAACACCATATATTTT.